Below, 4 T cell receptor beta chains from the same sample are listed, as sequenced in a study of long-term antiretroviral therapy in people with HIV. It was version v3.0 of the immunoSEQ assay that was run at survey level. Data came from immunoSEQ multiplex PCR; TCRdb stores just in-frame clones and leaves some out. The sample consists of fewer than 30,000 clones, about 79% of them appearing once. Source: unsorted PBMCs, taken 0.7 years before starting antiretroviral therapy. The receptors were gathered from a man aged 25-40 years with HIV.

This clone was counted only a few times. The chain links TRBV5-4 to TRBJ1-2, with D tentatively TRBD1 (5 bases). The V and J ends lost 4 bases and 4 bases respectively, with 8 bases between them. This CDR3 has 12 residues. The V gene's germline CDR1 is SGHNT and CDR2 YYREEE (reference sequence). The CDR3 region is CASSPGSYGYTF. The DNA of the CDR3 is TGTGCCAGCAGCCCAGGGTCCTATGGCTACACCTTC.

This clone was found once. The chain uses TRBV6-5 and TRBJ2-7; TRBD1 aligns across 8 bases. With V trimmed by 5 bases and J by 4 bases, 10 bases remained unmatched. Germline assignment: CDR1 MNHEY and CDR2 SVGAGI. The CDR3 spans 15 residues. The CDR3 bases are TGTGCCAGCAGTCTAGGTCGGACAGGGATGTACGAGCAGTACTTC. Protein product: CASSLGRTGMYEQYF.

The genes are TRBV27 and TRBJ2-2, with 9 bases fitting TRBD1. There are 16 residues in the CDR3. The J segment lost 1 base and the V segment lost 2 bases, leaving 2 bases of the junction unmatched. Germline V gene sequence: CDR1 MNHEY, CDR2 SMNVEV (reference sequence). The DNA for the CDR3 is TGTGCCAGCAGTTTACCGGGACAGGGGAACACCGGGGAGCTGTTTTTT. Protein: CASSLPGQGNTGELFF.

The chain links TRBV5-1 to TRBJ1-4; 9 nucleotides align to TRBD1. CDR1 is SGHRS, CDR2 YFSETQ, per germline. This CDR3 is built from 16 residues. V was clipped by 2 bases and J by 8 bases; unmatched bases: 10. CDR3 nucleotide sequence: TGCGCCAGCAGCTTTAATAGCCCGGACAGGGGCGAAAAACTGTTTTTT. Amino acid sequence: CASSFNSPDRGEKLFF.